These 14 T cell receptor beta chains were all obtained from the same sample, sequenced in a study of cytomegalovirus exposure and HLA in healthy donors. PCR used 60 Vbeta primers and 13 Jbeta primers. Profiled with immunoSEQ multiplex PCR; TCRdb holds only in-frame clones, not every one. The data show 150,000 or so clones, around 67% seen once. Sequenced input: PBMCs. All receptors come from a woman aged 18-29 years in good health and CMV-seronegative.

This clone was counted between two and nine times. V and J are TRBV5-1 and TRBJ1-5, with D maybe TRBD1 (5 bases). The CDR3 totals 14 residues. Trimming pared 2 bases from V and 3 bases from J, leaving 9 bases between. CDR1 is SGHRS, CDR2 YFSETQ, per germline. CDR3 sequence (DNA): TGCGCCAGCAGCTTTGACAGCCCCAATCAGCCCCAGCATTTT. This codes for CASSFDSPNQPQHF.

The chain carries TRBV7-9 and TRBJ2-1; 11 nucleotides match TRBD2. Germline CDR1 SEHNR, CDR2 FQNEAQ (reference sequence). Trimming cost V 5 bases and J 0 bases; bases outside gene matches: 12. This CDR3 has 19 residues. In DNA, the CDR3 is TGTGCCAGCAGCACACTACCGGGACTAGCGGAGAGCTCCTACAATGAGCAGTTCTTC. The encoded protein is CASSTLPGLAESSYNEQFF.

This clone has just a few counts. V and J are TRBV7-9 and TRBJ1-4, with TRBD1 as a possible D gene (5 bases). The CDR3 loop spans 15 amino acids. The germline V and J ends were trimmed by 1 base and 6 bases, with 12 bases remaining between them. Germline CDR1 is SEHNR and CDR2 is FQNEAQ (reference sequence). The CDR3: CASSLVPGGDEKLFF. The DNA of the CDR3 is TGTGCCAGCAGCTTAGTCCCGGGGGGGGATGAAAAACTGTTTTTT.

In this sample, this clone turned up a few times. This chain connects TRBV9 to TRBJ2-1; TRBD2 agrees at 7 bases. Trimming removed 2 bases from V and 7 bases from J; junction bases left unmatched: 6. This CDR3 is 14 amino acids long. The germline V gene has CDR1 SGDLS and CDR2 YYNGEE. DNA for the CDR3: TGTGCCAGCAGCGTCGGCGGGAGCTCGAATGAGCAGTTCTTC. Translation gives CASSVGGSSNEQFF.

The chain recombines TRBV5-1 with TRBJ2-2; D is possibly TRBD1 (5 bases). This CDR3 region has 15 residues. Germline V gene lookup returns CDR1 SGHRS and CDR2 YFSETQ. Trimming shortened V by 4 bases and J by 6 bases, and 16 bases separated the two germline ends. CDR3 DNA: TGCGCCAGCAGCCCTCAGGCAGGGTTCTCCGGGGAGCTGTTTTTT. It encodes CASSPQAGFSGELFF. The whole variable domain, remainder taken from reference TRBV5-1 and TRBJ2-2, is KAGVTQTPRYLIKTRGQQVTLSCSPISGHRSVSWYQQTPGQGLQFLFEYFSETQRNKGNFPGRFSGRQFSNSRSEMNVSTLELGDSALYLCASSPQAGFSGELFFGEGSRLTVL.

V and J are TRBV28 and TRBJ2-5, with 8 positions matching TRBD2. This CDR3 is built from 16 residues. Trimming took 4 bases from V and 2 from J; bases not matched to a gene: 9. In germline, CDR1 is MDHEN, CDR2 SYDVKM. The CDR3 coding sequence is TGTGCCAGCAGTTCCCGGCTAGCGGGTGAACAAGAGACCCAGTACTTC. Its protein is CASSSRLAGEQETQYF.

The chain has TRBV7-9 and TRBJ2-5; a weak D match, TRBD1 (6 bases). This CDR3 spans 16 amino acids. Trimming stripped 5 bases from V and 2 bases from J, with 18 bases between. Germline-derived CDR1 and CDR2 are SEHNR and FQNEAQ (reference sequence). CDR3 region: CASSTGTLQGQETQYF. DNA of the CDR3: TGTGCCAGCAGCACAGGGACACTCCAGGGGCAAGAGACCCAGTACTTC.

The V and J genes are TRBV29-1 and TRBJ2-1, with D perhaps TRBD2 (6 bases). Germline V gene lookup returns CDR1 SQVTM and CDR2 ANQGSEA. V was cut by 4 bases and J by 4 bases, with 11 bases left in between. The CDR3 is 13 residues long. CDR3 in DNA: TGCAGCGTTGCGGGCGGGATTTACAATGAGCAGTTCTTC. This codes for CSVAGGIYNEQFF.

V is TRBV29-1 and J is TRBJ1-1; TRBD1 matches 10 bases. The CDR3 contains 14 residues. Germline V gene lookup returns CDR1 SQVTM and CDR2 ANQGSEA. After removal of 7 bases from V and 3 bases from J, the junction contained 8 bases not matched to a gene. Here the CDR3 DNA reads TGCAGCGCCGAAGAAGGGACAGGGGACACTGAAGCTTTCTTT. It yields the protein CSAEEGTGDTEAFF.

The CDR3 spells CASSQDGQLVETQYF. DNA of the CDR3: TGCGCCAGCAGCCAAGATGGGCAGTTAGTAGAGACCCAGTACTTC. The genes are TRBV4-1 and TRBJ2-5; D not resolved. This CDR3 region has 15 residues. V dropped 0 bases and J dropped 4 bases, with 12 bases sitting between them. Germline V lookup: CDR1 MGHRA, CDR2 YSYEKL.

The gene calls are TRBV19 and TRBJ1-2; 7 bases align to TRBD1. Germline V CDR1 and CDR2: LNHDA, SQIVND (reference sequence). The CDR3 length is 15 residues. V shed 1 base, J shed 6 bases, and the junction held 8 bases outside the gene matches. CDR3 loop: CASSIVLTGRNGYTF. CDR3 nucleotides: TGTGCCAGTAGTATAGTCCTGACAGGGCGGAATGGCTACACCTTC.

The gene calls are TRBV2 and TRBJ2-3; 10 bases are a match to TRBD1. Germline CDR1 is SNHLY and CDR2 is FYNNEI. J was trimmed by 1 base and V by 6 bases; bases with no gene match: 10. This CDR3 contains 17 residues. For the CDR3, the DNA is TGTGCCAGCAGCCCCGGGACAGGGGAGGCGGGCACAGATACGCAGTATTTT. Its translation: CASSPGTGEAGTDTQYF.

The chain carries TRBV11-2 and TRBJ2-7; maybe TRBD1 (6 bases). Between the trimmed V and J ends, which lost 1 base and 4 bases, there was a span of 11 bases. The CDR3 runs 14 residues. Germline V gene lookup returns CDR1 SGHAT and CDR2 FQNNGV. CDR3 residues: CASSLVGTQYEQYV. The CDR3 DNA follows: TGTGCCAGCAGCTTAGTAGGGACACAATACGAGCAGTACGTC.

The rearrangement joins TRBV2 to TRBJ1-3, with 9 nucleotides matching TRBD1. V was pared by 7 bases and J by 4 bases, with 5 bases of the junction left unmatched. CDR1 SNHLY and CDR2 FYNNEI come from the germline V gene. This CDR3 contains 14 residues. The CDR3 is CASIYRGQGNTIYF. DNA of the CDR3: TGTGCCAGCATTTACAGGGGGCAAGGAAACACCATATATTTT.